The 17 T cell receptor beta chains given below trace back to one sample, sequenced in a study of blood T cell repertoires in COVID-19. Sequenced by immunoSEQ multiplex PCR; TCRdb stores in-frame clones only, minus some. The sample records some 58,000 clones, more than 85% being singletons. Sequencing input: peripheral blood. The receptors were sampled from a man between 50 and 59 years old with active COVID-19.

The rearrangement links TRBV5-4 to TRBJ1-2; tentative D call: TRBD1 (5 bases). The CDR3 covers 15 residues. The germline CDR1 and CDR2 sequences are SGHNT and YYREEE (reference sequence). Trimming left V 0 bases short and J 0 bases short, with 9 bases between. CDR3 protein: CASSLDQGANYGYTF. CDR3 sequence (DNA): TGTGCCAGCAGCTTGGATCAGGGTGCTAACTATGGCTACACCTTC.

The gene calls are TRBV5-1 and TRBJ2-1; TRBD2 aligns across 7 bases. This CDR3 has 14 amino acids. Germline CDR1 SGHRS, CDR2 YFSETQ. V lost 3 bases to trimming and J lost 2 bases; unmatched junction nucleotides: 2. CDR3 sequence: CASSSGGPYNEQFF. The CDR3 DNA is TGCGCCAGCAGCTCGGGAGGACCCTACAATGAGCAGTTCTTC.

The rearrangement links TRBV6-6 to TRBJ1-1, with a possible D match to TRBD1 (5 bases). The V end was cut by 4 bases, the J end by 0 bases, with 12 bases between. Germline V gives CDR1 MNHNY, CDR2 SVGAGI (reference sequence). The CDR3 consists of 15 residues. Here the CDR3 reads CASSFPTEMNTEAFF. CDR3 in DNA: TGTGCCAGCAGTTTCCCGACAGAGATGAACACTGAAGCTTTCTTT.

This chain links TRBV19 with TRBJ2-7, with 10 bases aligning to TRBD1. The CDR3 runs to 16 residues. The germline V gene has CDR1 LNHDA and CDR2 SQIVND (reference sequence). V dropped 6 bases and J dropped 0; count of bases not matched to a gene: 8. For the CDR3, the DNA is TGTGCCAGTAGCGGCCTGACAGGGGGCGGCTCCTACGAGCAGTACTTC. It codes for CASSGLTGGGSYEQYF.

The chain carries TRBV6-2 or TRBV6-3 and TRBJ2-5; 16 bases map to TRBD2. Per germline, CDR1 MNHEY and CDR2 SVGEGT. This CDR3 contains 20 residues. V lost 5 bases, J lost 4 bases, and 16 bases stayed unmatched. The chain's CDR3 is CASSPWGPGTSGRAGETQYF. In nucleotides, the CDR3 is TGTGCCAGCAGTCCCTGGGGACCCGGGACTAGCGGGAGGGCGGGAGAGACCCAGTACTTC.

The V call is TRBV9, the J call TRBJ2-3; 7 nucleotides align to TRBD1. The CDR3 sequence is 16 residues long. After removal of 5 bases from V and 2 bases from J, the junction contained 11 bases not matched to a gene. Germline loops: CDR1 SGDLS, CDR2 YYNGEE. CDR3 coding DNA: TGTGCCAGCAGTCTTGGGACAGCGACTCTCACAGATACGCAGTATTTT. This gives the protein CASSLGTATLTDTQYF.

The chain carries TRBV6-5 and TRBJ2-1; TRBD2 agrees at 9 bases. Germline lookup yields CDR1 MNHEY and CDR2 SVGAGI. The CDR3 extends over 15 amino acids. Unmatched junction bases numbered 11, after V lost 8 bases and J lost 6 bases. CDR3 sequence: CASGLLAGAFNEQFF. The CDR3 DNA reads as TGTGCCAGCGGACTCTTAGCGGGAGCGTTCAATGAGCAGTTCTTC.

The V gene is TRBV2, the J gene TRBJ2-1; D might be TRBD2 (5 bases). Germline V gene sequence: CDR1 SNHLY, CDR2 FYNNEI. This CDR3 is 12 amino acids long. V was pared by 4 bases and J by 6 bases, with 7 bases between. Here the CDR3 DNA reads TGTGCCAGCAGTGGACTATTCAATGAGCAGTTCTTC. This sequence encodes CASSGLFNEQFF.

This sequence joins TRBV28 and TRBJ2-7; 11 bases agree with TRBD1. The CDR3 runs 15 residues. The germline gives CDR1 MDHEN, CDR2 SYDVKM. V lost 6 bases to trimming and J lost 0 bases; unmatched junction nucleotides: 4. Here the CDR3 DNA reads TGTGCCAGCAGCCAGGACAGGGGGCTCTCCTACGAGCAGTACTTC. It specifies CASSQDRGLSYEQYF.

This rearrangement joins TRBV19 to TRBJ1-4; 9 bases are a match to TRBD1. V trimming: 3 bases; J trimming: 7 bases; junction bases outside the gene matches: 12. The CDR3 runs to 17 residues. In germline, CDR1 is LNHDA, CDR2 SQIVND (reference sequence). The CDR3 spells CASSITGGAGRSEKLFF. CDR3 bases: TGTGCCAGTAGTATCACAGGGGGCGCAGGCCGGAGTGAAAAACTGTTTTTT.

This chain joins TRBV7-8 and TRBJ1-1; TRBD1 agrees at 12 bases. Germline V gene data show CDR1 as SGHVS and CDR2 as FQNEAQ. This CDR3 is built from 16 residues. After removal of 5 bases from V and 1 base from J, the junction contained 5 bases not matched to a gene. The CDR3: CASSTGTGGANTEAFF. CDR3 nucleotides: TGTGCCAGCAGCACCGGGACAGGGGGCGCGAACACTGAAGCTTTCTTT.

This chain connects TRBV19 to TRBJ1-3, with 7 bases fitting TRBD1. Germline CDR1 is LNHDA and CDR2 is SQIVND (reference sequence). CDR3 length equals 15 residues. The ends lost 6 bases at V and 1 base at J; junction bases unmatched: 6. CDR3 region: CASRPATGSGNTIYF. The CDR3, as DNA: TGTGCCAGTAGGCCTGCGACAGGGTCTGGAAACACCATATATTTT.

This chain uses TRBV6-5 with TRBJ2-1, with TRBD2 matching 8 bases. The CDR3 extends over 15 amino acids. The germline V gene encodes CDR1 MNHEY and CDR2 SVGAGI. Trimming took 10 bases from V and 10 from J; bases not matched to a gene: 18. The CDR3 loop is CATTSASGSPVEQFF. The CDR3 nucleotides read TGTGCCACCACCTCGGCAAGCGGGAGTCCAGTCGAGCAGTTCTTC.

This sequence joins TRBV24-1 and TRBJ1-2, with no clear D. Germline-derived CDR1 and CDR2 are KGHDR and SFDVKD. The ends were cut back, 7 bases at V and 0 bases at J, with 11 bases in the middle. CDR3 size: 14 residues. CDR3 loop: CATSDWGANYGYTF. The CDR3 DNA follows: TGTGCCACCAGCGACTGGGGAGCTAACTATGGCTACACCTTC.

The chain joins TRBV6-2 or TRBV6-3 to TRBJ1-5; D possibly corresponds to TRBD1 (6 bases). The ends were cut back, 6 bases at V and 0 bases at J, with 27 bases in the middle. The CDR3 sequence is 20 residues long. From germline, CDR1 is MNHEY and CDR2 SVGEGT. CDR3 sequence (DNA): TGTGCCAGCAGCCCCGTCGGTGGCAGGGGAACGATCTTTAGCAATCAGCCCCAGCATTTT. Its translation: CASSPVGGRGTIFSNQPQHF.

The genes are TRBV5-4 and TRBJ2-1; 11 positions agree with TRBD2. The CDR3 runs 14 residues. Germline values: CDR1 SGHNT, CDR2 YYREEE (reference sequence). Unmatched junction bases numbered 3, after V lost 5 bases and J lost 5 bases. CDR3 in amino acids: CASSMGLADNEQFF. DNA of the CDR3: TGTGCCAGCAGTATGGGACTAGCGGACAATGAGCAGTTCTTC.

This chain connects TRBV19 to TRBJ1-2; no firm D call. Germline V gene data show CDR1 as LNHDA and CDR2 as SQIVND (reference sequence). The CDR3 length is 13 residues. Trimming cost V 10 bases and J 3 bases, with 15 bases left between them. CDR3 DNA: TGTGCCACCTCCCTCGAGGAGTACTATGGCTACACCTTC. Translated: CATSLEEYYGYTF.